These T cell receptor beta chains were read from a single sample in a study of CD8+ T cells in alopecia areata. Measured with immunoSEQ multiplex PCR; TCRdb has only the in-frame clones, and not every one. The data contain roughly 250,000 clones, 65% to 70% of them singletons. This material consisted of CD4+ T cells sorted from blood, taken at week 0. These receptors all stem from a human donor with alopecia areata. The CDR3 runs from the conserved cysteine through the conserved F or W. The D gene is left open where the match is weak. The size entry is marked missing in some rows and otherwise reads once, few, many or a size class.

NA,NA,TRBJ1-6,TRBV18,TGTGCCAGCTCACAGGGGCTGGATTCACCCCTCCACTTT,CASSQGLDSPLHF
NA,NA,TRBJ1-4,TRBV15,TGTGCCACCAGCAGAGAACGGGGCACTAATGAAAAACTGTTTTTT,CATSRERGTNEKLFF
NA,NA,TRBJ2-7,TRBV4-1,TGCGCCAGCAGCCAAGCTGGCCAGGGAGTCAACGAGCAGTACTTC,CASSQAGQGVNEQYF
NA,NA,TRBJ2-3,TRBV29-1,TGCAGCGCCTCCCCCCCCACAGATACGCAGTATTTT,CSASPPTDTQYF
NA,NA,TRBJ1-1,TRBV19,TGTGCCAGTAGTTTGATCCACCGTGGCGAAGCTTTCTTT,CASSLIHRGEAFF
NA,NA,TRBJ2-3,TRBV10-3,TGTGCCATCAGTGAGTCAGGGGATACGCAGTATTTT,CAISESGDTQYF
NA,NA,TRBJ1-6,TRBV6-5,TGTGCCAGCAGCTCTCTTGGTCCGATTAATTCACCCCTCCACTTT,CASSSLGPINSPLHF
NA,NA,TRBJ2-1,TRBV4-3,TGCGCCAGCAGCCAAGGATACGGGGGCACTTCAAATGAGCAGTTCTTC,CASSQGYGGTSNEQFF
NA,NA,TRBJ2-1,TRBV11-2,TGTGCCAGCGCAACCCTCCGGCGGGGCAATGAGCAGTTCTTC,CASATLRRGNEQFF
NA,NA,TRBJ1-5,TRBV27,TGTGCCAGCAGTTTAGAAGGGTATAGCAATCAGCCCCAGCATTTT,CASSLEGYSNQPQHF
NA,NA,TRBJ2-7,TRBV5-1,TGCGCCAGCCGAGGGATAGGCCAACTCTCCTACGAGCAGTACTTC,CASRGIGQLSYEQYF
NA,NA,TRBJ2-5,TRBV4-3,TGCGCCAGCAGCCACAGACTTCAAGAGACCCAGTACTTC,CASSHRLQETQYF
NA,NA,TRBJ2-7,TRBV7-2,TGTGCCAGCAGCCTCGTAGTCTCCTACGAGCAGTACTTC,CASSLVVSYEQYF
NA,few,TRBJ1-5,TRBV9,TGTGCCAGCAGCGTAGACCAGCGCAATCAGCCCCAGCATTTT,CASSVDQRNQPQHF
TRBD1,NA,TRBJ2-3,TRBV29-1,TGCAGCGTTGAGGGACAGGGAACAGATACGCAGTATTTT,CSVEGQGTDTQYF
NA,NA,TRBJ1-2,TRBV30,TGTGCCTGGAGCGGGGGTCGGAATGGCTACACCTTC,CAWSGGRNGYTF
NA,once,TRBJ2-1,TRBV30,TGTGCCTGGACCCGGGCGGATGAGCAGTTCTTC,CAWTRADEQFF
TRBD2,NA,TRBJ2-1,TRBV5-4,TGTGCCAGCAGCTCGAAGGGACTAGCGGGGGGCCCCTCCTACAATGAGCAGTTCTTC,CASSSKGLAGGPSYNEQFF
NA,NA,TRBJ1-6,TRBV30,TGTGCCTGGAGTGTATGGGAGACAGTTAATTCACCCCTCCACTTT,CAWSVWETVNSPLHF
NA,NA,TRBJ2-3,TRBV25-1,TGTGCCAGCAGCCTATTGGGGCTGAACTCAGATACGCAGTATTTT,CASSLLGLNSDTQYF
NA,NA,TRBJ2-3,TRBV25-1,TGTGCCAGCAGTGGGGGCCTGAGTTTCAGCACAGATACGCAGTATTTT,CASSGGLSFSTDTQYF
NA,once,TRBJ2-5,TRBV4-1,TGCGCCAGCAGCCAAGAACGAGAAGAGACCCAGTACTTC,CASSQEREETQYF
NA,NA,TRBJ1-2,TRBV6-5,TGTGCCAGCAGTCCCCCGGGCAGCCCCTATGGCTACACCTTC,CASSPPGSPYGYTF
TRBD1,NA,TRBJ1-2,TRBV29-1,TGCAGCGTCAAAGACAGGGGTGGCTACACCTTC,CSVKDRGGYTF
NA,NA,TRBJ2-5,TRBV5-6,TGTGCCAGCAGCTTGGTCGGGAAAGAGACCCAGTACTTC,CASSLVGKETQYF
NA,few,TRBJ2-7,TRBV29-1,TGCAGCGTTGCGGGACTGAATTACGAGCAGTACTTC,CSVAGLNYEQYF
NA,NA,TRBJ1-1,TRBV7-2,TGTGCCAGCAGATTTGGTCCTGAAGCTTTCTTT,CASRFGPEAFF
NA,NA,TRBJ1-1,TRBV30,TGTGCCTGGAGTGGACAGCTTCGCACTGAAGCTTTCTTT,CAWSGQLRTEAFF
TRBD1,NA,TRBJ1-6,TRBV19,TGTGCCAGTAGTCTCGTAGGGGGCGGTTCCCAGGGACCCCTCCACTTT,CASSLVGGGSQGPLHF